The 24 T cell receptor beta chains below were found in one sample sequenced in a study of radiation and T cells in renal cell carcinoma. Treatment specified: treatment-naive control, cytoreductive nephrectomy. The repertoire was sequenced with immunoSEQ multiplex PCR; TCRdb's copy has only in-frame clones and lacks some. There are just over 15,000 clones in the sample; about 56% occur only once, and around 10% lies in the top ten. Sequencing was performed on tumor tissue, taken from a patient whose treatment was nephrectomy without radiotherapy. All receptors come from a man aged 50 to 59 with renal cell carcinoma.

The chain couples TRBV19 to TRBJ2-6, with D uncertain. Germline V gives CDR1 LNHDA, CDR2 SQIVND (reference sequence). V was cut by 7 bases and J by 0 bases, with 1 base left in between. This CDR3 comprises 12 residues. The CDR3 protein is CASTSGANVLTF. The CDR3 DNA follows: TGTGCCAGTACCTCTGGGGCCAACGTCCTGACTTTC.

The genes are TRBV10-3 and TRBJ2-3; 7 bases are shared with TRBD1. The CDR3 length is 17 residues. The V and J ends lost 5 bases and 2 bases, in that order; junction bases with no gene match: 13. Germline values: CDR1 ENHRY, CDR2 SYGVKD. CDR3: CAISPGGSGFVTDTQYF. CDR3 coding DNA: TGTGCCATCAGTCCAGGGGGTTCAGGGTTTGTCACAGATACGCAGTATTTT.

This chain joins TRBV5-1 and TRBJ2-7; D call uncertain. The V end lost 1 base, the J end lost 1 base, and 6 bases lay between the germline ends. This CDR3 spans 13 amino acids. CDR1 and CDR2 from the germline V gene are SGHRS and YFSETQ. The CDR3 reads CASSLNPSYEQYF. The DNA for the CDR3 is TGCGCCAGCAGCTTGAATCCTTCCTACGAGCAGTACTTC.

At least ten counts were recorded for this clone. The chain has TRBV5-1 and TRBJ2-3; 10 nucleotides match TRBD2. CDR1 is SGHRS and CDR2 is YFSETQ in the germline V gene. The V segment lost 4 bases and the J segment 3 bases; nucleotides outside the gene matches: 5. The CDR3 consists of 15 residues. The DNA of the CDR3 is TGCGCCAGCAGCCAGAGCGGGGGGGAAACAGATACGCAGTATTTT. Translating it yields CASSQSGGETDTQYF.

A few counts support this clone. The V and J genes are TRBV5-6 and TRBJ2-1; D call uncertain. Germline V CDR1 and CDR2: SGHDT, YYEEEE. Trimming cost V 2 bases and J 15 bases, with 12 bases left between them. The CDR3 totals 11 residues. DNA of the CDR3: TGTGCCAGCAGCTTCGGTCTTCGGACGTTCTTC. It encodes CASSFGLRTFF. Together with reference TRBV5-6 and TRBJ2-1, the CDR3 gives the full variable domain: DAGVTQSPTHLIKTRGQQVTLRCSPKSGHDTVSWYQQALGQGPQFIFQYYEEEERQRGNFPDRFSGHQFPNYSSELNVNALLLGDSALYLCASSFGLRTFFGPGTRLTVL.

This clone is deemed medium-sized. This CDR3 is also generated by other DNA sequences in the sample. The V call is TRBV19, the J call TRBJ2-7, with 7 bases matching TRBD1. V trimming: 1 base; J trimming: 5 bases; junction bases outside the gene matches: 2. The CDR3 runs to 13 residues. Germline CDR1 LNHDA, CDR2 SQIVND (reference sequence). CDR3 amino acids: CASSIVTGDEQYF. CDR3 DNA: TGTGCCAGTAGTATAGTAACAGGGGACGAGCAGTACTTC.

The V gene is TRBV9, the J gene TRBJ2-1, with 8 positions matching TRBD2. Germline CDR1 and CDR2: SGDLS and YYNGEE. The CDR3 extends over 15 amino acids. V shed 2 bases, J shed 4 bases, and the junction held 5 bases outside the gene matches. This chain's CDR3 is CASSVGSGDYNEQFF. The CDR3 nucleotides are TGTGCCAGCAGCGTCGGTAGCGGGGATTACAATGAGCAGTTCTTC. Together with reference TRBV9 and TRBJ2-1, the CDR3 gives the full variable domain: DSGVTQTPKHLITATGQRVTLRCSPRSGDLSVYWYQQSLDQGLQFLIQYYNGEERAKGNILERFSAQQFPDLHSELNLSSLELGDSALYFCASSVGSGDYNEQFFGPGTRLTVL.

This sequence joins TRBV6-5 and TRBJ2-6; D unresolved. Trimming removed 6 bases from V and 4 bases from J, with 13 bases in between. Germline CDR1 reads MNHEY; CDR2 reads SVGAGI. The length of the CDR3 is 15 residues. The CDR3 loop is CASSSWGSGANVLTF. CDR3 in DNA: TGTGCCAGCAGCTCGTGGGGATCGGGGGCCAACGTCCTGACTTTC.

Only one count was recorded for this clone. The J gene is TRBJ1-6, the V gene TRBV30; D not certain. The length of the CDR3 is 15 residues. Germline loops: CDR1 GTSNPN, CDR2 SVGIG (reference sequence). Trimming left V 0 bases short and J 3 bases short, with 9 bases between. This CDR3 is CAWSVRTGYNSPLHF. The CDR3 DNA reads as TGTGCCTGGAGTGTACGTACGGGCTATAATTCACCCCTCCACTTT.

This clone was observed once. The chain's CDR3 is CASRVNRGLSTEAFF. The CDR3 region has the DNA TGTGCCAGCAGGGTAAACAGGGGTTTGAGCACTGAAGCTTTCTTT. The chain employs TRBV2 and TRBJ1-1, with TRBD1 identical over 7 bases. V shed 6 bases and J 4 bases; nucleotides not matched to a gene: 11. CDR3 size: 15 residues. In germline, CDR1 is SNHLY, CDR2 FYNNEI. The whole variable domain, filled in from reference TRBV2 and TRBJ1-1, reads EPEVTQTPSHQVTQMGQEVILRCVPISNHLYFYWYRQILGQKVEFLVSFYNNEISEKSEIFDDQFSVERPDGSNFTLKIRSTKLEDSAMYFCASRVNRGLSTEAFFGQGTRLTVV.

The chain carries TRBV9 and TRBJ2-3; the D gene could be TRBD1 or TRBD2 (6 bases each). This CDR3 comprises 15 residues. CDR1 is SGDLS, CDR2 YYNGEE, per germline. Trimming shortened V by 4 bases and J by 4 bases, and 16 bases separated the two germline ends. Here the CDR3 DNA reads TGTGCCAGCAGCCCACCGCAGGGGAGGTCAGATACGCAGTATTTT. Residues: CASSPPQGRSDTQYF.

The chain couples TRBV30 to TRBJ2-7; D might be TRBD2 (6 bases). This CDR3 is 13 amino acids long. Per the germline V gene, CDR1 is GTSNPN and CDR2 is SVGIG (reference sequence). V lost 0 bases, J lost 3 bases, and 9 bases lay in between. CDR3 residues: CAWSVPGVYEQYF. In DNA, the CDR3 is TGTGCCTGGAGTGTACCGGGGGTCTACGAGCAGTACTTC.

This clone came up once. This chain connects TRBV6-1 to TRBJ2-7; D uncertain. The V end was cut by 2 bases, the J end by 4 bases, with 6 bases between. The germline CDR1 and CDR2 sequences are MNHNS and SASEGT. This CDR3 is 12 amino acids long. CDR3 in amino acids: CASSELAYEQYF. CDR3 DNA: TGTGCCAGCAGTGAACTGGCTTACGAGCAGTACTTC.

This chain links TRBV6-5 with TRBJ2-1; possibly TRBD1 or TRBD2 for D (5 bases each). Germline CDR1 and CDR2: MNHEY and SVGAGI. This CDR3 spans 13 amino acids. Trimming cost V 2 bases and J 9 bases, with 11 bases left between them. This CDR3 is CASSYRAGGEQFF. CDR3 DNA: TGTGCCAGCAGTTACCGGGCTGGGGGTGAGCAGTTCTTC.

This CDR3 is CASSVENSGQPGNTIYF. The DNA for the CDR3 is TGTGCCAGCAGCGTAGAAAACAGTGGGCAGCCTGGAAACACCATATATTTT. This chain connects TRBV9 to TRBJ1-3; D is unclear. The germline V gene has CDR1 SGDLS and CDR2 YYNGEE. CDR3 size: 17 residues. V was trimmed by 0 bases and J by 2 bases, leaving 15 bases between them. The variable domain in full, with the rest retrieved from reference TRBV9 and TRBJ1-3, is DSGVTQTPKHLITATGQRVTLRCSPRSGDLSVYWYQQSLDQGLQFLIQYYNGEERAKGNILERFSAQQFPDLHSELNLSSLELGDSALYFCASSVENSGQPGNTIYFGEGSWLTVV.

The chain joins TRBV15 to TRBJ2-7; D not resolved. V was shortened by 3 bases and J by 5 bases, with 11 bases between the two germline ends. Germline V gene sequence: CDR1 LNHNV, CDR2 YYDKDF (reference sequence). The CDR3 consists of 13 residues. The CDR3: CATSSTRWDEQYF. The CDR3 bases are TGTGCCACCAGCAGTACTCGTTGGGACGAGCAGTACTTC.

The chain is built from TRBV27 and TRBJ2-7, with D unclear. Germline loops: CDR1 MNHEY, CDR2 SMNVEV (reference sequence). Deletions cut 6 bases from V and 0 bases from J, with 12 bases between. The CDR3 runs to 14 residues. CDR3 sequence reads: CASRADAYSYEQYF. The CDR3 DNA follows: TGTGCCAGCAGAGCCGACGCGTACTCCTACGAGCAGTACTTC.

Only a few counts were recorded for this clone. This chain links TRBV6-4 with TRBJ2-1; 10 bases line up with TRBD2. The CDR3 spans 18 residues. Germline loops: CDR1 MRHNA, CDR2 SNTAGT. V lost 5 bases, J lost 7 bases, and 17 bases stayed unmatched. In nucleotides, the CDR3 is TGTGCCAGCAGTTTGTCCCCTCCCGGGGCTAGCGGGAGAAATGAGCAGTTCTTC. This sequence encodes CASSLSPPGASGRNEQFF.

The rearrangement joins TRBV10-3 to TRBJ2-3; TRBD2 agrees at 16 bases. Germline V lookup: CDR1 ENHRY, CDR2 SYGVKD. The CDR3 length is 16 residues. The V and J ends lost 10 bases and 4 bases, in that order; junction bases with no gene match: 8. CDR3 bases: TGTGCCACCACCGGGACTAGCGGGGGGGCATCAGATACGCAGTATTTT. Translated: CATTGTSGGASDTQYF.

The CDR3 protein is CASSGGTGSYDEQYF. The CDR3 region has the DNA TGCGCCAGCAGTGGGGGGACAGGGAGTTACGACGAGCAGTACTTC. V is TRBV10-1 and J is TRBJ2-7, with 9 bases identical to TRBD1. The trim removed 4 bases at V and 5 bases at J, leaving 9 bases unmatched. CDR1 and CDR2 (germline): WNHNN, SYGVQD (reference sequence). This CDR3 contains 15 residues.

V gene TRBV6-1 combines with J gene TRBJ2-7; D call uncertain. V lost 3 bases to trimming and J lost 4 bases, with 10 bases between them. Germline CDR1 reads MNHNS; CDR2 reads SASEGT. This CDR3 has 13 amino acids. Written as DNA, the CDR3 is TGTGCCAGCAGTGAGGCCGGATATTACGAGCAGTACTTC. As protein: CASSEAGYYEQYF.

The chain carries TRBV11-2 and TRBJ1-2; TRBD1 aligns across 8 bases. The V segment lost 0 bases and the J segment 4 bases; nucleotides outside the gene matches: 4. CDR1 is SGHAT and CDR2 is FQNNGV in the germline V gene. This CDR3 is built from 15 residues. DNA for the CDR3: TGTGCCAGCAGCTTAGACGGACAGGGTAGCTATGGCTACACCTTC. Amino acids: CASSLDGQGSYGYTF. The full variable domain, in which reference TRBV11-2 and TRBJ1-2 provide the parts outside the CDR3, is EAGVAQSPRYKIIEKRQSVAFWCNPISGHATLYWYQQILGQGPKLLIQFQNNGVVDDSQLPKDRFSAERLKGVDSTLKIQPAKLEDSAVYLCASSLDGQGSYGYTFGSGTRLTVV.

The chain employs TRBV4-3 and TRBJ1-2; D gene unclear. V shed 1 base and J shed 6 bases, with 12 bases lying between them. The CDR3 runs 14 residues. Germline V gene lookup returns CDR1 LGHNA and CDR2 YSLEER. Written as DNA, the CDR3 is TGCGCCAGCAGCCAAGGGTACGGTCCCGATGGCTACACCTTC. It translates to CASSQGYGPDGYTF.

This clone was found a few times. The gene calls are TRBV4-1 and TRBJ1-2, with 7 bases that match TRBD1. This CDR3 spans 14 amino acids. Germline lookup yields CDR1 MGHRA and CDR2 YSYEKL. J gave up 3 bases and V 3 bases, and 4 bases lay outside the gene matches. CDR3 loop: CASSQSQGDYGYTF. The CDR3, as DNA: TGCGCCAGCAGCCAGAGCCAGGGGGACTATGGCTACACCTTC.